This T cell receptor (beta chain) was sequenced in a study of blood T cell repertoires in COVID-19. The overall study: Donors in the United States, Italy and Spain gave samples during acute or convalescent COVID-19. Sample material is recorded as cDNA or gDNA derived from T cells, B-cell-depleted T cells, or PBMCs.

In the authors' workflow: Estimated nucleated cell counts came from reference gene primer amplification. Repertoires were generated with immunoSEQ multiplex PCR, while TCRdb's copy carries only in-frame clones and drops some. Clone size and the V and J calls come from that table; the DNA yielded D and trimming. Among approximately 230,000 clones, about 80% were seen once, and the ten largest hold approximately 9.1%. The germline CDR1 and CDR2 sequences are SQVTM and ANQGSEA. Trimming took 7 bases from V and 2 from J, leaving 12 bases between them. The CDR3 totals 12 residues. Sequencing used peripheral blood. V usage is TRBV29-1 and J usage is TRBJ2-7; D is perhaps TRBD1 or TRBD2 (6 bases each). This TCR came from an elderly man with acute or convalescent COVID-19. The CDR3 loop is CSATRGTYEQYF. Written as DNA, the CDR3 is TGCAGCGCGACTAGGGGGACCTACGAGCAGTACTTC.